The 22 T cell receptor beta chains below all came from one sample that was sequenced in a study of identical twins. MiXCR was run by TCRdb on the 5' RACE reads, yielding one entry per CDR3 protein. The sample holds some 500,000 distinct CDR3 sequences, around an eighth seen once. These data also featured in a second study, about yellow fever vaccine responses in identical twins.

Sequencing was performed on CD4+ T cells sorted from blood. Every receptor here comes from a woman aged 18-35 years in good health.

The CDR3 bases are TGTGCCATCAGGGGACTAGCGGGGAACGAGAATGGTTCCCCCGGGGAGCTGTTTTTT. Protein sequence: CAIRGLAGNENGSPGELFF. The genes are TRBV10-3 and TRBJ2-2; TRBD2 matches 13 bases. The J segment lost 6 bases and the V segment lost 6 bases, leaving 16 bases of the junction unmatched. Germline V gives CDR1 ENHRY, CDR2 SYGVKD. The CDR3 runs to 19 residues.

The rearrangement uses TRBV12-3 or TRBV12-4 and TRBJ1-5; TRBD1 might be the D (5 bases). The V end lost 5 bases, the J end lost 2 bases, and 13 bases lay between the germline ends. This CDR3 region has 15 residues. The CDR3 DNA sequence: TGTGCCAGCAGTCCGATTCTGGGGGGCAATCAGCCCCAGCATTTT. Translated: CASSPILGGNQPQHF.

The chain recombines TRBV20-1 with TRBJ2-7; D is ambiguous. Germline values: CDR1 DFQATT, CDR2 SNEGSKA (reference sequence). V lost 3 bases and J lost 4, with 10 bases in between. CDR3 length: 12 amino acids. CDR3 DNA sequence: TGCAGTGCTAGCCCCGCCTCGTACGAGCAGTACTTC. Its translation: CSASPASYEQYF.

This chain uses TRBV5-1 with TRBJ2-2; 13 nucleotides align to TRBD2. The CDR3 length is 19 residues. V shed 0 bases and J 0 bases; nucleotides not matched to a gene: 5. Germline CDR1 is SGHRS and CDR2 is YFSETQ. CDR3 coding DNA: TGCGCCAGCAGCTTGGGTCGACTAGCGGGAGGATCGAACACCGGGGAGCTGTTTTTT. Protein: CASSLGRLAGGSNTGELFF.

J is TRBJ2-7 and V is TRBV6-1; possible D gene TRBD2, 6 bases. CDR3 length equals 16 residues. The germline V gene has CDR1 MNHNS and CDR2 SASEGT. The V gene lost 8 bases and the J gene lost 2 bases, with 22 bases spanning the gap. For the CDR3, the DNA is TGTGCCAGCGCCTCTCGCGGAGGGTCTAAAACCTACGAGCAGTACTTC. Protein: CASASRGGSKTYEQYF.

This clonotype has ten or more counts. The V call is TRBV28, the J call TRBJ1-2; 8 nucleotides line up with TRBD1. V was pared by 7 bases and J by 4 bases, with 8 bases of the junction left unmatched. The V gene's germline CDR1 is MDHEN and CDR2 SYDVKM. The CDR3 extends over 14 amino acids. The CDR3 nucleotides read TGTGCCAGCACTGCAGGGGGCGGTATCTATGGCTACACCTTC. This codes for CASTAGGGIYGYTF.

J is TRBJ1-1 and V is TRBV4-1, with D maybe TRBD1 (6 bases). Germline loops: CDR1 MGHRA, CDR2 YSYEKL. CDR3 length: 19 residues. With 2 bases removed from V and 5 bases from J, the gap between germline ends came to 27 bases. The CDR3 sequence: CASSQSGGRGPHYGTEAFF. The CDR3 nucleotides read TGCGCCAGCAGCCAATCGGGCGGCAGGGGCCCCCACTATGGAACTGAAGCTTTCTTT.

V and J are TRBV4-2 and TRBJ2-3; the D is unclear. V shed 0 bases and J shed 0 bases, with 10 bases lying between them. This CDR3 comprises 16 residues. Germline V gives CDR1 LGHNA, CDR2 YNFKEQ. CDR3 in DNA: TGTGCCAGCAGCCAAGAACCATTTAGAAGCACAGATACGCAGTATTTT. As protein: CASSQEPFRSTDTQYF.

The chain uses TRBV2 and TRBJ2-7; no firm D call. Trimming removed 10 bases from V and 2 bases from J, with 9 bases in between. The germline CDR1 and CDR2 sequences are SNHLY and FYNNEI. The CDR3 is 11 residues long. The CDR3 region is CATQTAYEQYF. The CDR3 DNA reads TGTGCCACTCAGACCGCCTACGAGCAGTACTTC.

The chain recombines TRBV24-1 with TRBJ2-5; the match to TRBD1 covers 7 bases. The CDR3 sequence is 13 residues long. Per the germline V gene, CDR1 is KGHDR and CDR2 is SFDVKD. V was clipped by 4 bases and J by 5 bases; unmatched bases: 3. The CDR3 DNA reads TGTGCCACCAGTGAGGGCAGGGGGGAGACCCAGTACTTC. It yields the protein CATSEGRGETQYF.

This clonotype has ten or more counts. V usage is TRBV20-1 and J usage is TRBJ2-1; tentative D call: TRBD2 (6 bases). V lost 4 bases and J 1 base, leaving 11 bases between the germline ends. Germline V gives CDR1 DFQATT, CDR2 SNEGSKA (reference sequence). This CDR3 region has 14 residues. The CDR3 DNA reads TGCAGTGCTACGACTAGACCTTCCTACAATGAGCAGTTCTTC. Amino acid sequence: CSATTRPSYNEQFF.

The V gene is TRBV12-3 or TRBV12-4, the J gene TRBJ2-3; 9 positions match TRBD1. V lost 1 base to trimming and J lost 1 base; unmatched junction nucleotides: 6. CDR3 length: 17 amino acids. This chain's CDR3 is CASSLEPRTGGTDTQYF. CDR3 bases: TGTGCCAGCAGTTTAGAGCCTCGGACAGGGGGCACAGATACGCAGTATTTT.

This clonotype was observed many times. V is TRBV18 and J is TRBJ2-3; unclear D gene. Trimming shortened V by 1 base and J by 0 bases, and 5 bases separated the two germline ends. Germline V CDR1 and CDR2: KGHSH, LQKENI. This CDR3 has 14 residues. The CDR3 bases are TGTGCCAGCTCACCACTGCCGAGCACAGATACGCAGTATTTT. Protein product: CASSPLPSTDTQYF.

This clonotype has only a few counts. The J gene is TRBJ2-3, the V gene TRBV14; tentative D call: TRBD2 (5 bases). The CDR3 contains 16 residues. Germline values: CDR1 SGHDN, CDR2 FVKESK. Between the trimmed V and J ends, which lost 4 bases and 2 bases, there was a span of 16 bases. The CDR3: CASSRDGGFITDTQYF. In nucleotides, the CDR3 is TGTGCCAGCAGCCGAGATGGCGGGTTCATCACAGATACGCAGTATTTT.

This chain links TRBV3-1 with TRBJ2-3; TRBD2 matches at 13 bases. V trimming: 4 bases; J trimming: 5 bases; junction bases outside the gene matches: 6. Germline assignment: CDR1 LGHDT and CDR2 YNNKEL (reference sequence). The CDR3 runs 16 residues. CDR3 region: CASSLRTSGGKDTQYF. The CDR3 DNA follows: TGTGCCAGCAGCCTTCGGACTAGCGGGGGCAAAGATACGCAGTATTTT.

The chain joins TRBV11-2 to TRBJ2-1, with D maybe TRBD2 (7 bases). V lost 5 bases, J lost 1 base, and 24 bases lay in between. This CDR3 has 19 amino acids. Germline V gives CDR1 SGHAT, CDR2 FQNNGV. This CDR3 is CASSPVGTRGPNSYNEQFF. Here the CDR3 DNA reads TGTGCCAGCAGCCCTGTCGGGACGCGGGGGCCAAATTCCTACAATGAGCAGTTCTTC.

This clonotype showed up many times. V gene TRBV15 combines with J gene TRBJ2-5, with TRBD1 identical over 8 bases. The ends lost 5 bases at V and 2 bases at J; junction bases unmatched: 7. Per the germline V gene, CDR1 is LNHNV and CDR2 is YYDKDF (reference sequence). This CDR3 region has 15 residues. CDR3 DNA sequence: TGTGCCACCAGCGATGATACAGGGGGGCAAGAGACCCAGTACTTC. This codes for CATSDDTGGQETQYF. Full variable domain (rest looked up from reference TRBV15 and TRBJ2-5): DAMVIQNPRYQVTQFGKPVTLSCSQTLNHNVMYWYQQKSSQAPKLLFHYYDKDFNNEADTPDNFQSRRPNTSFCFLDIRSPGLGDTAMYLCATSDDTGGQETQYFGPGTRLLVL.

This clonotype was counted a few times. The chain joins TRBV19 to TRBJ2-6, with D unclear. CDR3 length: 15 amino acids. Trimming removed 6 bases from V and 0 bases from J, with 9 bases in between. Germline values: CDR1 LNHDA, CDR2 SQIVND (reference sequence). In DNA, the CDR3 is TGTGCCAGTAGCAACCTCAGCTCTGGGGCCAACGTCCTGACTTTC. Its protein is CASSNLSSGANVLTF.

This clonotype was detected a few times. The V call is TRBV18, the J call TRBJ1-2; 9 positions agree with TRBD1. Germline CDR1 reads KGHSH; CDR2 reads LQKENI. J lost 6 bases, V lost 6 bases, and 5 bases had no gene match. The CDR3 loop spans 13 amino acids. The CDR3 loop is CASSRTGDHGYTF. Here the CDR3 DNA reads TGTGCCAGCTCCAGGACAGGGGATCATGGCTACACCTTC.

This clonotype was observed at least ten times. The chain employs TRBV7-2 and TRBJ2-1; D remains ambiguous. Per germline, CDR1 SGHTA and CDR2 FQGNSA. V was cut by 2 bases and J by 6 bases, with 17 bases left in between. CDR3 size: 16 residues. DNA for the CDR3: TGTGCCAGCAGCTTACCCCACATGGTCTGGTTCAATGAGCAGTTCTTC. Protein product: CASSLPHMVWFNEQFF.

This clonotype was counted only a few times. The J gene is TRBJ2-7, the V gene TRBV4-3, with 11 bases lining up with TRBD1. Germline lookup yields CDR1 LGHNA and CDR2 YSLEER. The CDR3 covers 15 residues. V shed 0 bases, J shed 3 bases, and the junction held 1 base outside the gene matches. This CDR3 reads CASSQEGTGGYEQYF. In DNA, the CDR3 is TGCGCCAGCAGCCAAGAAGGGACAGGGGGCTACGAGCAGTACTTC.

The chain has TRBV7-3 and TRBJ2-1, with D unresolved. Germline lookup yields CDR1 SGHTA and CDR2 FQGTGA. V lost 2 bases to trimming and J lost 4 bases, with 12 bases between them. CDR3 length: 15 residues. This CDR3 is CASSLSVQTYNEQFF. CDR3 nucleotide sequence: TGTGCCAGCAGCTTATCGGTACAGACTTACAATGAGCAGTTCTTC.